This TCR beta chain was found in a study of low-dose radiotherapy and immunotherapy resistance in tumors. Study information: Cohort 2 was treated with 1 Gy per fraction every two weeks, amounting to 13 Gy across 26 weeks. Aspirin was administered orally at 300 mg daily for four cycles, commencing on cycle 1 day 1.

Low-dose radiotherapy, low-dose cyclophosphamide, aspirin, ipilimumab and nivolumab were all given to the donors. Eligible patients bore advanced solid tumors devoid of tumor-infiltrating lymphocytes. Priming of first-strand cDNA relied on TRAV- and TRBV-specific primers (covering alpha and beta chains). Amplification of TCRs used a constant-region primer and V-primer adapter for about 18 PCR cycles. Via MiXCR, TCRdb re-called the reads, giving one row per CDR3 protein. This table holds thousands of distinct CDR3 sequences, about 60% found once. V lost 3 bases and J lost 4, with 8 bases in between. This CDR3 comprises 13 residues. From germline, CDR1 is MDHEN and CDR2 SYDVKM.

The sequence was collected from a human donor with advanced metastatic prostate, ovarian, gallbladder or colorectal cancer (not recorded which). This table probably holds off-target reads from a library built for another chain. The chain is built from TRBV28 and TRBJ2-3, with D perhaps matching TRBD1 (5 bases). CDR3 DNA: TGTGCCAGCAGTTTCAGGGTTGCAGATACGCAGTATTTT. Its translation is CASSFRVADTQYF.